This TCR beta chain appears in the sequencing data of a study of blood T cell repertoires in COVID-19. The age range of participants was 18 to 89 years, with residence in under 25 US areas. Symptom resolution, clearance, or two negative PCRs marked the recovered donors of Cohort 3. TCRdb's table, derived via immunoSEQ multiplex PCR, lists solely in-frame clones and lacks some. The sample includes about 320,000 clones, 89% of them seen just once. The sequence was obtained from a man aged 55 to 70 who had recovered from COVID-19. The sample comprised PBMCs or T cells enriched from blood (not recorded which).

The CDR3 nucleotides read TGTGCCAGCAGCCCTGGACTCGAGAACACCGGGGAGCTGTTTTTT. Translating it yields CASSPGLENTGELFF. The chain has TRBV9 and TRBJ2-2, with a tentative D call TRBD2 (5 bases). The CDR3 is 15 amino acids. V lost 4 bases and J lost 1, with 11 bases in between. Per the germline V gene, CDR1 is SGDLS and CDR2 is YYNGEE. Full variable domain (outside the CDR3, taken from reference TRBV9 and TRBJ2-2): DSGVTQTPKHLITATGQRVTLRCSPRSGDLSVYWYQQSLDQGLQFLIQYYNGEERAKGNILERFSAQQFPDLHSELNLSSLELGDSALYFCASSPGLENTGELFFGEGSRLTVL.